A selection of T cell receptor beta chains follows, all from one sample in a study of T cell clones after liver transplantation. Assay: immunoSEQ multiplex PCR; the TCRdb copy retains only in-frame clones and omits some. The sample comprises 15,000 or so clones, more than 65% of which are singletons, and 28% rests with the top ten. The specimen comprised CD8+ T cells from blood, sampled 45 to 50 months after liver transplant. These TCRs come from a human patient who received a liver transplant. The graft donor may have contributed some T cells. The CDR3 runs from the conserved cysteine through the conserved F or W. A D gene is named only where the DNA matches it firmly. Size is omitted from some rows. Given values are once, few, many or a class for expanded clones.

d_call | j_call | v_call | clone_size | cdr3_aa | cdr3_nt
TRBD1 | TRBJ2-1 | TRBV2 | NA | CATGTVTYNEQFF | TGTGCCACCGGGACAGTGACCTACAATGAGCAGTTCTTC
NA | TRBJ1-4 | TRBV4-1 | NA | CASSQARQMFF | TGCGCCAGCAGCCAAGCCCGACAGATGTTTTTT
TRBD1 | TRBJ2-7 | TRBV7-6 | NA | CASSYGTGAYEQYF | TGTGCCAGCAGCTACGGGACAGGGGCCTACGAGCAGTACTTC
TRBD1 | TRBJ1-1 | TRBV6-1 | NA | CASSELGRGLNTEAFF | TGTGCCAGCAGTGAACTAGGCAGGGGGCTGAACACTGAAGCTTTCTTT
NA | TRBJ1-2 | TRBV27 | NA | CASSPQGDYGYTF | TGTGCCAGCAGTCCCCAGGGAGACTATGGCTACACCTTC
NA | TRBJ2-1 | TRBV29-1 | NA | CSVEDRDYNEQFF | TGCAGCGTTGAAGACAGGGACTACAATGAGCAGTTCTTC
NA | TRBJ2-1 | TRBV7-9 | NA | CASSPPGGQYNEQFF | TGTGCCAGCAGCCCTCCCGGGGGACAGTACAATGAGCAGTTCTTC
NA | TRBJ2-5 | TRBV28 | NA | CASTPNRDPRETQYF | TGTGCCAGCACCCCCAACAGGGACCCGCGAGAGACCCAGTACTTC
TRBD2 | TRBJ2-3 | TRBV4-2 | NA | CASSQEAVAGEYTQYF | TGTGCCAGCAGCCAAGAGGCCGTAGCGGGGGAATATACGCAGTATTTT
NA | TRBJ1-3 | TRBV7-8 | NA | CASSLSTGLDTIYF | TGTGCCAGCAGTTTATCTACAGGGTTGGACACCATATATTTT
TRBD1 | TRBJ1-2 | TRBV27 | once | CASYTGTGDGYTF | TGTGCCAGTTATACCGGGACAGGGGATGGCTACACCTTC
NA | TRBJ2-7 | TRBV11-2 | NA | CASSAGYEQYF | TGTGCCAGCAGCGCGGGGTACGAGCAGTACTTC
NA | TRBJ2-1 | TRBV27 | NA | CASRPAINNEQFF | TGTGCCAGCAGACCGGCCATTAACAATGAGCAGTTCTTC
NA | TRBJ1-1 | TRBV28 | few | CASSLHFLNTEAFF | TGTGCCAGCAGCCTTCATTTTTTGAACACTGAAGCTTTCTTT
NA | TRBJ2-1 | TRBV27 | NA | CASSSRTNSPYNEQFF | TGTGCCAGCAGTTCCCGGACAAACAGCCCCTACAATGAGCAGTTCTTC
NA | TRBJ2-7 | TRBV5-8 | medium-sized | CASSPGVYEQYF | TGTGCCAGCAGCCCGGGAGTCTACGAGCAGTACTTC
TRBD2 | TRBJ2-1 | TRBV4-1 | NA | CASSQVASGSGEQFF | TGCGCCAGCAGCCAAGTGGCTAGCGGGAGTGGCGAGCAGTTCTTC
NA | TRBJ1-1 | TRBV7-9 | NA | CASSLPLGAPEAFF | TGTGCCAGCAGCTTACCCTTGGGCGCACCTGAAGCTTTCTTT
NA | TRBJ2-7 | TRBV21-1 | NA | CASSKSPSYEQYF | TGTGCCAGCAGCAAGAGTCCCTCCTACGAGCAGTACTTC
NA | TRBJ1-1 | TRBV27 | NA | CASSLYQGLNTEAFF | TGTGCCAGCAGTTTATACCAGGGACTAAACACTGAAGCTTTCTTT
NA | TRBJ1-6 | TRBV10-3 | once | CAISEAGGTYNSPLHF | TGTGCCATCAGTGAGGCCGGGGGCACCTATAATTCACCCCTCCACTTT
TRBD2 | TRBJ2-1 | TRBV18 | NA | CASSRPGLENYNEQFF | TGTGCCAGCTCACGCCCGGGACTAGAGAACTACAATGAGCAGTTCTTC
TRBD2 | TRBJ2-1 | TRBV11-2 | few | CASSLSGSVEQFF | TGTGCCAGCAGCTTAAGCGGGAGTGTTGAGCAGTTCTTC
NA | TRBJ1-2 | TRBV9 | NA | CASSVGSSLLNYGYTF | TGTGCCAGCAGCGTAGGTTCCTCGCTTCTTAACTATGGCTACACCTTC
TRBD1 | TRBJ1-1 | TRBV9 | NA | CASSLGQGAAEAFF | TGTGCCAGCAGCCTCGGACAGGGGGCAGCTGAAGCTTTCTTT
TRBD1 | TRBJ2-7 | TRBV13 | NA | CASSPQGTGHYEQYF | TGTGCCAGCAGCCCCCAGGGGACAGGGCACTACGAGCAGTACTTC
TRBD1 | TRBJ2-7 | TRBV7-8 | NA | CASSTGTVYEQYF | TGTGCCAGCAGCACTGGGACAGTGTACGAGCAGTACTTC
TRBD1 | TRBJ1-2 | TRBV11-2 | NA | CASSGYTGDYYGYTF | TGTGCCAGCAGCGGATACACAGGGGATTACTATGGCTACACCTTC
NA | TRBJ2-2 | TRBV4-1 | NA | CASSPLYPRAGELFF | TGCGCCAGCAGCCCGCTTTATCCCAGAGCCGGGGAGCTGTTTTTT
NA | TRBJ2-1 | TRBV9 | NA | CASQGGTAYNEQFF | TGTGCCAGCCAAGGCGGGACCGCGTACAATGAGCAGTTCTTC
TRBD1 | TRBJ2-7 | TRBV29-1 | NA | CSVEEDRGGSYEQYF | TGCAGCGTTGAAGAGGACAGGGGTGGCTCCTACGAGCAGTACTTC
NA | TRBJ1-3 | TRBV27 | NA | CASGRGSPSGNTIYF | TGTGCCAGCGGCCGGGGGTCCCCCTCTGGAAACACCATATATTTT
NA | TRBJ2-3 | TRBV5-5 | NA | CASSSNLGRKNTQYF | TGTGCCAGCAGCTCAAACTTAGGACGGAAAAATACGCAGTATTTT
NA | TRBJ2-7 | TRBV6-5 | few | CASSYSAGFYEQYF | TGTGCCAGCAGTTACTCGGCGGGTTTCTACGAGCAGTACTTC
NA | TRBJ2-1 | TRBV6-5 | large | CASSYYLSTYNEQFF | TGTGCCAGCAGTTACTATCTGTCCACCTACAATGAGCAGTTCTTC
TRBD2 | TRBJ2-1 | TRBV10-1 | NA | CASSETSGRFDEQFF | TGCGCCAGCAGTGAGACTAGCGGGAGATTCGATGAGCAGTTCTTC
TRBD1 | TRBJ2-3 | TRBV5-1 | NA | CASGQGITDTQYF | TGCGCCAGCGGACAGGGCATCACAGATACGCAGTATTTT
TRBD2 | TRBJ2-5 | TRBV7-3 | NA | CASSPGLADLETQYF | TGTGCCAGCAGCCCCGGACTAGCAGATTTAGAGACCCAGTACTTC
TRBD1 | TRBJ1-2 | TRBV7-9 | NA | CASSLVQGAQADGYTF | TGTGCCAGCAGCTTAGTACAGGGGGCTCAGGCAGATGGCTACACCTTC
NA | TRBJ1-6 | TRBV11-1 | NA | CASSRGGGNSPLHF | TGTGCCAGCAGCCGCGGGGGGGGAAATTCACCCCTCCACTTT
NA | TRBJ1-5 | TRBV6-5 | NA | CASSYSAGDHQPQHF | TGTGCCAGCAGTTACTCGGCAGGGGACCATCAGCCCCAGCATTTT
NA | TRBJ1-5 | TRBV7-9 | NA | CASSSGDAGYNQPQHF | TGTGCCAGCAGCTCCGGCGATGCAGGATACAATCAGCCCCAGCATTTT
NA | TRBJ1-1 | TRBV2 | NA | CASWWTTEAFF | TGTGCCAGCTGGTGGACCACTGAAGCTTTCTTT
TRBD2 | TRBJ2-2 | TRBV4-3 | once | CASSQDESGGNTGELFF | TGCGCCAGCAGCCAAGACGAAAGCGGGGGGAACACCGGGGAGCTGTTTTTT
NA | TRBJ2-1 | TRBV5-4 | few | CASSLKGVSSYNEQFF | TGTGCCAGCAGCTTAAAGGGGGTTAGCTCCTACAATGAGCAGTTCTTC
TRBD1 | TRBJ2-7 | TRBV30 | NA | CALRRTGGPEQYF | TGTGCCTTAAGACGGACAGGGGGTCCCGAGCAGTACTTC
NA | TRBJ2-3 | TRBV5-1 | NA | CASSLVSDTQYF | TGCGCCAGCAGCTTGGTATCAGATACGCAGTATTTT
TRBD1 | TRBJ1-2 | TRBV27 | once | CASSSAEDRPNYGYTF | TGTGCCAGCAGTTCCGCCGAGGACAGGCCAAACTATGGCTACACCTTC
TRBD2 | TRBJ2-6 | TRBV5-4 | NA | CASSFGTTGANVLTF | TGTGCCAGCAGCTTCGGGACTACTGGGGCCAACGTCCTGACTTTC
NA | TRBJ2-7 | TRBV6-6 | few | CASGEGGAYEQYF | TGTGCCAGCGGAGAAGGAGGCGCCTACGAGCAGTACTTC
TRBD2 | TRBJ2-3 | TRBV14 | NA | CASSRNAGGSTDTQYF | TGTGCCAGCAGTCGTAATGCGGGGGGGTCCACAGATACGCAGTATTTT
NA | TRBJ1-5 | TRBV28 | few | CASSLHGANQPQHF | TGTGCCAGCAGTTTACACGGGGCGAATCAGCCCCAGCATTTT
TRBD2 | TRBJ2-1 | TRBV29-1 | NA | CSVGGLAAYNEQFF | TGCAGCGTTGGGGGACTAGCGGCCTACAATGAGCAGTTCTTC